Listed here are 23 T cell receptor beta chains from one sample, sequenced in a study of blood T cells in healthy people across ages. PCR was performed a second time for 7 to 11 cycles using a sample-barcoded 5' primer and a J-beta primer mix. Each CDR3 protein gets one entry after TCRdb re-called the 5' RACE reads with MiXCR. The table has fewer than 700,000 distinct CDR3 sequences, around half seen once. Material for sequencing was blood. The receptor source for this set is a man at least 80 years old in good health.

The CDR3 coding sequence is TGCAGTGCCTCCATTAAGACTAGCGGCTTCAATGAGCAGTTCTTC. It translates to CSASIKTSGFNEQFF. V is TRBV20-1 and J is TRBJ2-1; 9 bases are shared with TRBD2. The CDR3 spans 15 residues. CDR1 and CDR2 (germline): DFQATT, SNEGSKA (reference sequence). Losses at the gene ends were 6 bases for V and 6 bases for J; bases not matched to a gene: 12.

V usage is TRBV12-3 or TRBV12-4 and J usage is TRBJ1-2; weak D call: TRBD1 (5 bases). The CDR3 consists of 14 residues. With 9 bases removed from V and 3 bases from J, the gap between germline ends came to 17 bases. DNA of the CDR3: TGTGCCAGTACTTTACACGGGGGAGACTATGGCTACACCTTC. This gives the protein CASTLHGGDYGYTF.

V usage is TRBV5-1 and J usage is TRBJ2-7; possible D gene TRBD2, 6 bases. From germline, CDR1 is SGHRS and CDR2 YFSETQ. Trimming removed 4 bases at V and 3 bases at J, with 11 bases between. The CDR3 length is 13 residues. CDR3 nucleotide sequence: TGCGCCAGCAGCGTGCAGGGAGGCTACGAGCAGTACTTC. It is translated as CASSVQGGYEQYF.

V is TRBV10-3 and J is TRBJ2-3, with 9 bases matching TRBD2. This CDR3 has 15 amino acids. Unmatched junction bases numbered 5, after V lost 6 bases and J lost 1 base. The germline gives CDR1 ENHRY, CDR2 SYGVKD. Here the CDR3 reads CAISLIAGGTDTQYF. In DNA, the CDR3 is TGTGCCATCAGCTTGATAGCGGGGGGCACAGATACGCAGTATTTT.

This clonotype came up once. V and J are TRBV6-5 and TRBJ1-1; D unclear. V was cut by 5 bases and J by 7 bases, with 14 bases left in between. Germline values: CDR1 MNHEY, CDR2 SVGAGI. CDR3 length: 13 residues. For the CDR3, the DNA is TGTGCCAGCAGTGACACAAAACAAGATGAAGCTTTCTTT. Its translation is CASSDTKQDEAFF.

J is TRBJ2-1 and V is TRBV5-6, with D perhaps matching TRBD2 (8 bases). This CDR3 spans 15 amino acids. Trimming removed 1 base from V and 8 bases from J, with 16 bases in between. Germline CDR1 is SGHDT and CDR2 is YYEEEE. The CDR3 loop reads CASSLLREGAHEQFF. CDR3 DNA: TGTGCCAGCAGCTTGCTCCGGGAGGGGGCGCATGAGCAGTTCTTC.

Worth noting for this clonotype: A much bigger clone sits one base away, suggesting this may be a read error. This sequence joins TRBV6-6 and TRBJ1-5; D may be TRBD1 (6 bases). Trimming cost V 10 bases and J 0 bases, with 13 bases left between them. This CDR3 has 14 residues. The germline CDR1 and CDR2 sequences are MNHNY and SVGAGI (reference sequence). The CDR3 nucleotides read TGTGCCAACAGGGCGGGGACTAGCAATCAGCCCCAGCATTTT. Amino acid sequence: CANRAGTSNQPQHF.

This clonotype was seen ten or more times. The chain uses TRBV5-1 and TRBJ1-2; D not resolved. V shed 4 bases and J shed 4 bases, with 14 bases lying between them. Germline loops: CDR1 SGHRS, CDR2 YFSETQ. The CDR3 consists of 14 residues. The CDR3 nucleotides read TGCGCCAGCAGCCCCGGGCAGGATCCCTATGGCTACACCTTC. Protein product: CASSPGQDPYGYTF.

V usage is TRBV10-3 and J usage is TRBJ2-5, with 8 bases aligning to TRBD2. V lost 10 bases and J lost 3; bases outside the gene matches: 4. The CDR3 is 12 residues long. From germline, CDR1 is ENHRY and CDR2 SYGVKD. CDR3 nucleotide sequence: TGTGCCACCCGAGCGGGGGAAGAGACCCAGTACTTC. It codes for CATRAGEETQYF.

The chain is built from TRBV20-1 and TRBJ2-5; 7 bases line up with TRBD1. Germline CDR1 reads DFQATT; CDR2 reads SNEGSKA (reference sequence). The V and J ends lost 5 bases and 4 bases, in that order; junction bases with no gene match: 7. There are 13 residues in the CDR3. Written as DNA, the CDR3 is TGCAGTGCTTTCCAGGGGGAGCGAGAGACCCAGTACTTC. This encodes CSAFQGERETQYF.

The chain carries TRBV6-6 and TRBJ2-1; 9 positions match TRBD2. With V trimmed by 7 bases and J by 8 bases, 15 bases remained unmatched. This CDR3 contains 16 residues. CDR1 MNHNY and CDR2 SVGAGI come from the germline V gene (reference sequence). CDR3 in amino acids: CASIQQSGGFFDEQFF. DNA for the CDR3: TGTGCCAGCATCCAACAAAGCGGGGGGTTCTTCGATGAGCAGTTCTTC.

The rearrangement links TRBV6-5 to TRBJ2-7, with 9 nucleotides matching TRBD1. The CDR3 is 15 amino acids. Unmatched junction bases numbered 10, after V lost 6 bases and J lost 4 bases. Germline assignment: CDR1 MNHEY and CDR2 SVGAGI. The CDR3 nucleotides read TGTGCCAGCAGGAAAACCCGGGACAGGGAATACGAGCAGTACTTC. It translates to CASRKTRDREYEQYF.

Only a few counts were recorded for this clonotype. The chain uses TRBV10-3 and TRBJ2-7, with D perhaps TRBD1 (6 bases). Trimming stripped 4 bases from V and 1 base from J, with 17 bases between. CDR3 length: 16 residues. The germline V gene has CDR1 ENHRY and CDR2 SYGVKD. The CDR3 bases are TGTGCCATCAGTGCCGTCACAGGGTTTAAGTCCTACGAGCAGTACTTC. It specifies CAISAVTGFKSYEQYF.

This clonotype has a count of ten or more. This sequence joins TRBV7-2 and TRBJ2-3; 9 bases fit TRBD2. The CDR3 length is 14 residues. J lost 5 bases, V lost 4 bases, and 4 bases had no gene match. Germline V gives CDR1 SGHTA, CDR2 FQGNSA. CDR3 in DNA: TGTGCCAGCAGCTCTAGCGGGGTTAGAGATACGCAGTATTTT. It codes for CASSSSGVRDTQYF.

This chain joins TRBV7-9 and TRBJ2-5; D not resolved. The J call may be faulty, since TRBJ2-7 better matches the DNA end. In germline, CDR1 is SEHNR, CDR2 FQNEAQ (reference sequence). CDR3 length: 12 amino acids. The CDR3 here is CASSPSRNEQYF. The CDR3 nucleotides read TGTGCCAGCAGCCCTAGTCGGAACGAGCAGTACTTC.

The chain joins TRBV4-2 to TRBJ1-2; unclear D gene. The CDR3 covers 12 residues. V was cut by 2 bases and J by 11 bases, with 12 bases left in between. Germline lookup yields CDR1 LGHNA and CDR2 YNFKEQ. CDR3 residues: CASSQRERGYTF. For the CDR3, the DNA is TGTGCCAGCAGCCAACGAGAACGTGGGTACACCTTC.

CDR3 DNA: TGCAGTGCTAGAGATCGACTAGCGGGACCATACGAGCAGTACTTC. It yields the protein CSARDRLAGPYEQYF. The chain is built from TRBV20-1 and TRBJ2-7; 11 bases align to TRBD2. The CDR3 is 15 residues long. Germline values: CDR1 DFQATT, CDR2 SNEGSKA (reference sequence). Germline trimming cut 0 bases from V and 4 bases from J; bases unmatched to any gene: 5.

The chain couples TRBV5-1 to TRBJ1-1; D ambiguous. This CDR3 spans 12 amino acids. Germline V gene data show CDR1 as SGHRS and CDR2 as YFSETQ. V lost 2 bases and J lost 11, with 13 bases in between. Here the CDR3 reads CASSLKGLEAFF. DNA for the CDR3: TGCGCCAGCAGCTTAAAGGGCTTGGAGGCTTTCTTT.

V usage is TRBV18 and J usage is TRBJ1-2, with D possibly TRBD1 on 6 matching bases. V lost 7 bases to trimming and J lost 1 base, with 13 bases between them. Germline lookup yields CDR1 KGHSH and CDR2 LQKENI. The CDR3 consists of 14 residues. CDR3 coding DNA: TGTGCCAGCTTGGACAGCTTAGATAACTATGGCTACACCTTC. It codes for CASLDSLDNYGYTF.

The chain is built from TRBV11-2 and TRBJ2-5, with D possibly matching TRBD1 (6 bases). CDR3 length: 14 amino acids. Trimming took 5 bases from V and 4 from J, leaving 14 bases between them. CDR1 is SGHAT and CDR2 is FQNNGV in the germline V gene. Written as DNA, the CDR3 is TGTGCCAGCAGCCCAGGGACATATAGAGAGACCCAGTACTTC. Translation gives CASSPGTYRETQYF.

This clonotype appeared a few times. V gene TRBV7-9 combines with J gene TRBJ1-2, with D perhaps TRBD1 (5 bases). The CDR3 is made up of 15 amino acids. With 2 bases removed from V and 4 bases from J, the gap between germline ends came to 14 bases. CDR1 SEHNR and CDR2 FQNEAQ come from the germline V gene (reference sequence). The CDR3 nucleotides are TGTGCCAGCAGCTTAAGCACCGTTGGGGCCTATGGCTACACCTTC. Residues: CASSLSTVGAYGYTF.

A few counts support this clonotype. V and J are TRBV10-3 and TRBJ2-3; TRBD1 matches at 7 bases. Per germline, CDR1 ENHRY and CDR2 SYGVKD. Trimming took 6 bases from V and 1 from J; bases not matched to a gene: 4. The CDR3 has 14 amino acids. Written as DNA, the CDR3 is TGTGCCATCAGGACAGGGACCGGCACAGATACGCAGTATTTT. Protein: CAIRTGTGTDTQYF.

This chain uses TRBV20-1 with TRBJ1-2; no definite D call. V lost 2 bases to trimming and J lost 3 bases, with 10 bases between them. The CDR3 extends over 13 amino acids. Germline lookup yields CDR1 DFQATT and CDR2 SNEGSKA (reference sequence). The DNA of the CDR3 is TGCAGTGCTAGAACTCGGATCGACTATGGCTACACCTTC. Its protein is CSARTRIDYGYTF.